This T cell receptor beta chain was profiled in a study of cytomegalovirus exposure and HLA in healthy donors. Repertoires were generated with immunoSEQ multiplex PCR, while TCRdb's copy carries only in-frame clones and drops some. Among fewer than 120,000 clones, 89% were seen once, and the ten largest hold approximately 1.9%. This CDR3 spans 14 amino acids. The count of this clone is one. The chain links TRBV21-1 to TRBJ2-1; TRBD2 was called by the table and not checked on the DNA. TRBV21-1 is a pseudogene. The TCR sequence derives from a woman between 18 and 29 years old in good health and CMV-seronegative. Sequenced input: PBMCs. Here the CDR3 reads CASSKARGCGEQFF. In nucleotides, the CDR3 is TGTGCCAGCAGCAAAGCGCGGGGATGCGGGGAGCAGTTCTTC.